This entry lists 19 T cell receptor beta chains sequenced from one sample in a study of T cell responses to AZD1222 COVID-19 vaccine. Repertoires were generated with immunoSEQ multiplex PCR, while TCRdb's copy carries only in-frame clones and drops some. This sample carries some 140,000 clones, more than 90% of them seen once, and the ten largest clones take about 3%. The specimen was peripheral blood, collected on day 0 of AZD1222 vaccination. The receptors come from an adult in good health.

This chain uses TRBV5-5 with TRBJ2-3, with unresolved D. Trimming cost V 3 bases and J 2 bases, with 1 base left between them. Germline V lookup: CDR1 SGHKS, CDR2 YYEKEE (reference sequence). This CDR3 spans 11 amino acids. The CDR3 region has the DNA TGTGCCAGCAGCTACACAGATACGCAGTATTTT. Translation gives CASSYTDTQYF.

The rearrangement links TRBV18 to TRBJ2-7; TRBD2 matches 8 bases. CDR1 is KGHSH, CDR2 LQKENI, per germline. The CDR3 spans 15 residues. V lost 3 bases to trimming and J lost 6 bases; unmatched junction nucleotides: 10. The CDR3 coding sequence is TGTGCCAGCTCACCCTCGGGGGGGGTTGTGCGCGAGCAGTACTTC. Its translation is CASSPSGGVVREQYF.

J is TRBJ1-2 and V is TRBV28, with D hard to call. Per the germline V gene, CDR1 is MDHEN and CDR2 is SYDVKM. The CDR3 length is 12 residues. V was trimmed by 2 bases and J by 7 bases, leaving 8 bases between them. CDR3 loop: CASSLGWAGYTF. The CDR3 DNA follows: TGTGCCAGCAGTTTAGGTTGGGCTGGCTACACCTTC.

This chain connects TRBV6-6 to TRBJ1-2; TRBD1 aligns across 7 bases. In germline, CDR1 is MNHNY, CDR2 SVGAGI (reference sequence). J was trimmed by 0 bases and V by 6 bases; bases with no gene match: 4. The CDR3 runs to 14 residues. In nucleotides, the CDR3 is TGTGCCAGCAGCAGACAGGGTCCTAACTATGGCTACACCTTC. Protein sequence: CASSRQGPNYGYTF.

The chain couples TRBV19 to TRBJ1-1; the match to TRBD1 covers 9 bases. From germline, CDR1 is LNHDA and CDR2 SQIVND (reference sequence). The CDR3 totals 14 residues. The junction had 6 bases not matched to a gene; V was cut back by 10 bases and J by 0 bases. The CDR3 sequence: CATTGGSVNTEAFF. CDR3 nucleotides: TGTGCCACTACAGGGGGCTCGGTGAACACTGAAGCTTTCTTT.

The chain couples TRBV15 to TRBJ1-2, with 12 bases fitting TRBD1. V lost 7 bases, J lost 4 bases, and 13 bases stayed unmatched. The CDR3 loop spans 17 amino acids. In germline, CDR1 is LNHNV, CDR2 YYDKDF (reference sequence). In DNA, the CDR3 is TGTGCCACCACCCCGACCGGGACAGGGGGCCTCGGCTATGGCTACACCTTC. Protein product: CATTPTGTGGLGYGYTF. Together with reference TRBV15 and TRBJ1-2, the CDR3 gives the full variable domain: DAMVIQNPRYQVTQFGKPVTLSCSQTLNHNVMYWYQQKSSQAPKLLFHYYDKDFNNEADTPDNFQSRRPNTSFCFLDIRSPGLGDTAMYLCATTPTGTGGLGYGYTFGSGTRLTVV.

The rearrangement uses TRBV3-1 (or the pseudogene TRBV3-2) and TRBJ1-4; no clear D gene. This CDR3 contains 13 residues. Germline V gene sequence: CDR1 LGHDT, CDR2 YNNKEL (reference sequence). Deletions cut 4 bases from V and 6 bases from J, with 9 bases between. Here the CDR3 DNA reads TGTGCCAGCAGCCCGGACGGCTATGAAAAACTGTTTTTT. Its protein product is CASSPDGYEKLFF.

In this sample, this clone turned up once. The CDR3 reads CATSDPNRGNPTDTQYF. CDR3 sequence (DNA): TGTGCCACCAGTGACCCTAACCGAGGAAACCCCACAGATACGCAGTATTTT. The rearrangement uses TRBV24-1 and TRBJ2-3; D gene unclear. This CDR3 has 17 amino acids. V shed 4 bases and J shed 2 bases, with 18 bases lying between them. Per germline, CDR1 KGHDR and CDR2 SFDVKD.

This chain uses TRBV27 with TRBJ1-1; 7 bases fit TRBD1. From germline, CDR1 is MNHEY and CDR2 SMNVEV (reference sequence). The junction had 9 bases not matched to a gene; V was cut back by 6 bases and J by 2 bases. The CDR3 runs 15 residues. The CDR3 sequence: CASSPLQGLNTEAFF. The DNA for the CDR3 is TGTGCCAGCAGCCCTTTACAGGGGCTCAACACTGAAGCTTTCTTT.

The J gene is TRBJ2-1, the V gene TRBV12-5, with 8 bases aligning to TRBD1. J lost 7 bases, V lost 4 bases, and 12 bases had no gene match. Germline V gives CDR1 LGHNT, CDR2 FRNRAP. CDR3 length: 16 residues. CDR3 coding DNA: TGTGCTAGTGGTTCCCAGCGAAGGACAGGGAAGAATGAGCAGTTCTTC. This translates into CASGSQRRTGKNEQFF.

This rearrangement joins TRBV25-1 to TRBJ2-7, with TRBD1 identical over 7 bases. J gave up 3 bases and V 1 base, and 6 bases lay outside the gene matches. The V gene's germline CDR1 is MGHDK and CDR2 SYGVNS. This CDR3 contains 15 residues. CDR3 in DNA: TGTGCCAGCAGTGAATCTACAGGGGCCCTCTACGAGCAGTACTTC. Its translation: CASSESTGALYEQYF.

The rearrangement links TRBV19 to TRBJ2-5; possibly TRBD1 for D (6 bases). Per the germline V gene, CDR1 is LNHDA and CDR2 is SQIVND (reference sequence). There are 13 residues in the CDR3. The V end was cut by 11 bases, the J end by 5 bases, with 18 bases between. The CDR3 sequence: CAATRGHGETQYF. The CDR3 coding sequence is TGTGCCGCAACCAGGGGTCACGGGGAGACCCAGTACTTC.

V and J are TRBV6-5 and TRBJ1-2; D is possibly TRBD1 (6 bases). V lost 2 bases and J 6 bases, leaving 10 bases between the germline ends. Germline V CDR1 and CDR2: MNHEY, SVGAGI. The CDR3 has 13 residues. CDR3 loop: CASSYRSGDGYTF. The CDR3, as DNA: TGTGCCAGCAGTTACCGGTCAGGGGATGGCTACACCTTC.

This chain uses TRBV28 with TRBJ1-1, with a tentative D call TRBD1 (6 bases). Germline V gene sequence: CDR1 MDHEN, CDR2 SYDVKM. Trimming stripped 1 base from V and 2 bases from J, with 17 bases between. This CDR3 spans 17 amino acids. In DNA form, the CDR3 reads TGTGCCAGCAGTTTATCGGCACAGGGCGGGAGAAACACTGAAGCTTTCTTT. Protein product: CASSLSAQGGRNTEAFF. Looking up the rest from reference TRBV28 and TRBJ1-1 gives the full variable domain: DVKVTQSSRYLVKRTGEKVFLECVQDMDHENMFWYRQDPGLGLRLIYFSYDVKMKEKGDIPEGYSVSREKKERFSLILESASTNQTSMYLCASSLSAQGGRNTEAFFGQGTRLTVV.

The chain employs TRBV5-4 and TRBJ2-3; D is undetermined. This CDR3 region has 14 residues. The V gene's germline CDR1 is SGHNT and CDR2 YYREEE (reference sequence). V lost 0 bases to trimming and J lost 2 bases, with 7 bases between them. The CDR3, as DNA: TGTGCCAGCAGCTTGGCACCTATCACAGATACGCAGTATTTT. Its translation is CASSLAPITDTQYF.

This chain uses TRBV9 with TRBJ1-5, with D hard to call. Trimming pared 3 bases from V and 0 bases from J, leaving 10 bases between. The CDR3 runs to 15 residues. Germline V CDR1 and CDR2: SGDLS, YYNGEE. The CDR3 spells CASSAESYSNQPQHF. The DNA of the CDR3 is TGTGCCAGCAGCGCGGAATCATATAGCAATCAGCCCCAGCATTTT.

The V call is TRBV15, the J call TRBJ2-7; D uncertain. V was shortened by 0 bases and J by 3 bases, with 6 bases between the two germline ends. The CDR3 runs to 13 residues. Germline loops: CDR1 LNHNV, CDR2 YYDKDF (reference sequence). CDR3 nucleotides: TGTGCCACCAGCAGAGAGAGGTACTACGAGCAGTACTTC. Translating gives CATSRERYYEQYF.

The CDR3 here is CASSEAEREWDTQYF. The CDR3 DNA reads as TGTGCCAGCAGTGAAGCGGAGCGGGAGTGGGATACGCAGTATTTT. V is TRBV2 and J is TRBJ2-3; TRBD2 agrees at 8 bases. With 0 bases clipped from V and 6 bases from J, the junction kept 5 bases outside the gene matches. This CDR3 spans 15 amino acids. The germline gives CDR1 SNHLY, CDR2 FYNNEI. Filled out from reference TRBV2 and TRBJ2-3, the complete variable domain reads EPEVTQTPSHQVTQMGQEVILRCVPISNHLYFYWYRQILGQKVEFLVSFYNNEISEKSEIFDDQFSVERPDGSNFTLKIRSTKLEDSAMYFCASSEAEREWDTQYFGPGTRLTVL.

The chain employs TRBV7-3 and TRBJ2-5; 7 positions agree with TRBD2. The CDR3 spans 15 residues. CDR1 SGHTA and CDR2 FQGTGA come from the germline V gene. Trimming at V came to 6 bases and at J to 4 bases, leaving 11 bases not matched to a gene. The CDR3 here is CASSRAAGAGETQYF. The CDR3 bases are TGTGCCAGCAGTCGGGCGGCGGGAGCTGGAGAGACCCAGTACTTC.